A single sample gave rise to the 10 T cell receptor beta chains below, sequenced in a study of blood T cells in healthy people across ages (dated by TCRdb to the mid-2010s). The library was made by 5' RACE. The run used an Illumina HiSeq 2500. A second PCR of about 7 to 12 cycles was run with a J-beta primer mix and a sample-barcoded 5' primer. The raw public data were reprocessed by TCRdb itself: fastp quality trimming at Q25, MiXCR clonotype calling, in-frame beta chains only. CDR3 protein duplicates are merged, each entry listing the most common genes and DNA. The sample includes over a million distinct CDR3 sequences, with less than 45% observed a single time. Clones ranked in the top ten supply just over 4% of the sample. Sequenced input: blood. These TCRs come from a young woman in good health.

The table lists this clonotype with a few counts. The genes are TRBV6-2 or TRBV6-3 and TRBJ1-5; D perhaps matches TRBD1 (6 bases). Trimming removed 4 bases from V and 6 bases from J, with 10 bases in between. Germline V gene sequence: CDR1 MNHEY, CDR2 SVGEGT. The CDR3 extends over 13 amino acids. The DNA of the CDR3 is TGTGCCAGCAGTTTCCCAGGGGCTCAGCCCCAGCATTTT. The encoded protein is CASSFPGAQPQHF.

CDR3 coding DNA: TGTGCCAGCACTGGAACAGGGAACCGCGTGGCTGAGCAGTTCTTC. It is translated as CASTGTGNRVAEQFF. V and J are TRBV11-1 and TRBJ2-1, with D perhaps TRBD1 (6 bases). CDR1 and CDR2 from the germline V gene are SGHAT and FQDESV (reference sequence). V was cut by 7 bases and J by 9 bases, with 22 bases left in between. The CDR3 runs to 15 residues. The full variable domain, its missing parts supplied by reference TRBV11-1 and TRBJ2-1, is EAEVAQSPRYKITEKSQAVAFWCDPISGHATLYWYRQILGQGPELLVQFQDESVVDDSQLPKDRFSAERLKGVDSTLKIQPAELGDSAMYLCASTGTGNRVAEQFFGPGTRLTVL.

The gene calls are TRBV7-2 and TRBJ2-7; D tentatively fits TRBD1 or TRBD2 (5 bases each). CDR1 is SGHTA and CDR2 is FQGNSA in the germline V gene. The CDR3 contains 15 residues. Trimming took 5 bases from V and 2 from J, leaving 16 bases between them. The CDR3: CASSTVGTGPYEQYF. The CDR3 DNA follows: TGTGCCAGCAGCACAGTCGGGACGGGGCCCTACGAGCAGTACTTC.

This chain joins TRBV2 and TRBJ2-3, with D tentatively TRBD1 (5 bases). V gave up 11 bases and J gave up 5 bases, with 20 bases separating them. Germline loops: CDR1 SNHLY, CDR2 FYNNEI. The CDR3 totals 14 residues. The CDR3 coding sequence is TGTGCCTGGCCCATAGCCTCAGGACAAGATACGCAGTATTTT. Its protein is CAWPIASGQDTQYF.

This clonotype appeared a few times. The rearrangement uses TRBV12-3 or TRBV12-4 and TRBJ1-5; a possible D gene is TRBD1 (6 bases). The CDR3 contains 14 residues. V gave up 7 bases and J gave up 4 bases, with 14 bases separating them. CDR3 DNA: TGTGCCAGCAACCTTGGACAGAATAATCAGCCCCAGCATTTT. It yields the protein CASNLGQNNQPQHF.

The genes are TRBV4-2 and TRBJ2-7; TRBD2 matches 7 bases. Germline trimming cut 0 bases from V and 0 bases from J; bases unmatched to any gene: 5. The CDR3 loop spans 16 amino acids. Per the germline V gene, CDR1 is LGHNA and CDR2 is YNFKEQ. This chain's CDR3 is CASSQDSSSGSYEQYF. CDR3 DNA: TGTGCCAGCAGCCAAGATAGTTCTAGCGGCTCCTACGAGCAGTACTTC.

Comments on this clonotype: The germline gene is not matched at one end of the junction; a read error may be the cause. V and J are TRBV4-1 and TRBJ1-2, with D possibly being TRBD1 (5 bases). Germline V gene sequence: CDR1 MGHRA, CDR2 YSYEKL. There are 16 residues in the CDR3. Written as DNA, the CDR3 is TGCGCCTGCAGCCAAGGAGCACAGGCAAACTTCTATGGCTACACCTTC. It yields the protein CACSQGAQANFYGYTF.

This chain joins TRBV20-1 and TRBJ1-4; D call uncertain. CDR3 size: 16 residues. The V gene lost 4 bases and the J gene lost 5 bases, with 20 bases spanning the gap. CDR1 is DFQATT, CDR2 SNEGSKA, per germline (reference sequence). This CDR3 is CSATSTIRHGNEKLFF. CDR3 bases: TGCAGTGCTACATCAACAATTCGACACGGCAATGAAAAACTGTTTTTT.

The rearrangement joins TRBV7-2 to TRBJ1-2, with 10 nucleotides matching TRBD1. Germline assignment: CDR1 SGHTA and CDR2 FQGNSA. Germline trimming cut 5 bases from V and 13 bases from J; bases unmatched to any gene: 16. The length of the CDR3 is 15 residues. The CDR3 sequence is CASSLSAGTGDYCTF. The CDR3 nucleotides read TGTGCCAGCAGCCTCTCCGCTGGGACAGGGGACTATTGCACCTTC.

V and J are TRBV4-3 and TRBJ2-7, with D perhaps matching TRBD1 (6 bases). Trimming took off 4 bases at V and 4 bases at J, with 17 bases between the two ends. There are 15 residues in the CDR3. From germline, CDR1 is LGHNA and CDR2 YSLEER. The CDR3 loop reads CASSLLQTGLYEQYF. In nucleotides, the CDR3 is TGCGCCAGCAGCCTCCTCCAGACAGGCTTATACGAGCAGTACTTC.